The 32 T cell receptor beta chains below were found in one sample sequenced in a study of cytomegalovirus exposure and HLA in healthy donors. The study ran its PCR with 60 Vbeta and 13 Jbeta primers. The table came from immunoSEQ multiplex PCR; TCRdb's copy has only in-frame clones and leaves some out. The data show about 180,000 clones, about 82% seen once. The material sequenced was PBMCs. The receptor source for this set is a man aged 18 to 29 in good health and CMV-seronegative.

This sequence joins TRBV11-2 and TRBJ2-5, with 7 bases that match TRBD2. The trim removed 1 base at V and 4 bases at J, leaving 12 bases unmatched. The germline CDR1 and CDR2 sequences are SGHAT and FQNNGV. CDR3 length: 17 amino acids. The CDR3: CASSLGVAGEVGETQYF. The CDR3 coding sequence is TGTGCCAGCAGCTTAGGGGTTGCGGGAGAGGTAGGAGAGACCCAGTACTTC.

On this clone itself: Within the sample, other DNA sequences also encode this same CDR3. V and J are TRBV28 and TRBJ2-5; perhaps TRBD1 as D (5 bases). This CDR3 spans 12 amino acids. V shed 2 bases and J shed 4 bases, with 5 bases lying between them. The germline V gene encodes CDR1 MDHEN and CDR2 SYDVKM. In nucleotides, the CDR3 is TGTGCCAGCAGTTTAAGGGGAGAGACCCAGTACTTC. This sequence encodes CASSLRGETQYF.

The chain recombines TRBV30 with TRBJ2-7; D is possibly TRBD1 (6 bases). The CDR3 loop spans 13 amino acids. V was trimmed by 3 bases and J by 2 bases, leaving 11 bases between them. The V gene's germline CDR1 is GTSNPN and CDR2 SVGIG (reference sequence). The CDR3 reads CAWSLDSPYEQYF. In nucleotides, the CDR3 is TGTGCCTGGAGCCTGGACAGCCCCTACGAGCAGTACTTC.

V and J are TRBV5-6 and TRBJ1-2, with a tentative D call TRBD1 (6 bases). CDR3 length: 12 residues. V was trimmed by 3 bases and J by 7 bases, leaving 10 bases between them. Germline values: CDR1 SGHDT, CDR2 YYEEEE. The CDR3 is CASSSGDSGYTF. CDR3 DNA: TGTGCCAGCAGCTCAGGGGATAGTGGCTACACCTTC.

The rearrangement links TRBV30 to TRBJ1-4, with D tentatively TRBD1 (5 bases). With 1 base removed from V and 6 bases from J, the gap between germline ends came to 12 bases. Germline CDR1 GTSNPN, CDR2 SVGIG (reference sequence). The CDR3 length is 14 residues. The CDR3 protein is CAWSGGQGDEKLFF. Here the CDR3 DNA reads TGTGCCTGGAGTGGTGGGCAGGGCGATGAAAAACTGTTTTTT.

This clone was counted only a few times. This sequence joins TRBV2 and TRBJ2-1; tentatively, D is TRBD2 (5 bases). V dropped 7 bases and J dropped 9 bases, with 13 bases sitting between them. Germline V lookup: CDR1 SNHLY, CDR2 FYNNEI. The CDR3 sequence is 12 residues long. CDR3 in amino acids: CASKVGVGEQFF. The CDR3 DNA is TGTGCCAGCAAGGTGGGAGTGGGTGAGCAGTTCTTC.

Regarding this clone: The junction and the germline gene differ at one end; a read error may be behind it. This chain links TRBV28 with TRBJ2-4; TRBD1 is a possible D gene (5 bases). Germline V gene data show CDR1 as MDHEN and CDR2 as SYDVKM. The length of the CDR3 is 15 residues. The CDR3 loop reads CAGSQGQPGKNIQYF. The CDR3 DNA is TGTGCCGGCAGCCAGGGCCAGCCCGGTAAAAACATTCAGTACTTC.

The chain uses TRBV5-8 and TRBJ2-2; 7 bases line up with TRBD1. Trimming at V came to 6 bases and at J to 2 bases, leaving 7 bases not matched to a gene. Germline lookup yields CDR1 SGHTS and CDR2 YDEGEE. The CDR3 has 15 amino acids. DNA for the CDR3: TGTGCCAGCACAACCGGGACAGCAAACACCGGGGAGCTGTTTTTT. Protein: CASTTGTANTGELFF.

This chain links TRBV10-3 with TRBJ1-1; 9 bases match TRBD1. The CDR3 runs to 14 residues. Looked up from germline, CDR1 is ENHRY and CDR2 is SYGVKD. V lost 6 bases, J lost 3 bases, and 5 bases stayed unmatched. CDR3 sequence (DNA): TGTGCCATCAGGACAGGGGGGGGGCACACTGAAGCTTTCTTT. It translates to CAIRTGGGHTEAFF.

The CDR3 bases are TGTGCCAGCAGACCTAGCGGTACCCAAGAGACCCAGTACTTC. This gives the protein CASRPSGTQETQYF. This chain uses TRBV2 with TRBJ2-5; TRBD2 aligns across 7 bases. V lost 6 bases to trimming and J lost 1 base; unmatched junction nucleotides: 5. The CDR3 spans 14 residues. CDR1 is SNHLY and CDR2 is FYNNEI in the germline V gene.

The chain is built from TRBV7-9 and TRBJ2-3; 10 bases map to TRBD2. From germline, CDR1 is SEHNR and CDR2 FQNEAQ (reference sequence). V lost 4 bases to trimming and J lost 4 bases; unmatched junction nucleotides: 5. CDR3 length equals 15 residues. The CDR3 is CASSSSGRASDTQYF. CDR3 bases: TGTGCCAGCAGCTCCAGCGGGAGGGCCTCAGATACGCAGTATTTT.

The chain is built from TRBV7-2 and TRBJ2-5; D may be TRBD2 (6 bases). V lost 1 base and J 1 base, leaving 7 bases between the germline ends. The CDR3 is 14 residues long. Germline lookup yields CDR1 SGHTA and CDR2 FQGNSA. The CDR3 region is CASSLDSGQETQYF. The CDR3 DNA reads TGTGCCAGCAGCTTAGATAGCGGCCAAGAGACCCAGTACTTC.

The chain has TRBV11-2 and TRBJ2-5; unclear D gene. Germline V lookup: CDR1 SGHAT, CDR2 FQNNGV. The V end was cut by 5 bases, the J end by 0 bases, with 10 bases between. The CDR3 totals 14 residues. CDR3 in amino acids: CASSHTSYQETQYF. In DNA form, the CDR3 reads TGTGCCAGCAGCCACACATCGTACCAAGAGACCCAGTACTTC.

This clone has only a few counts. The genes are TRBV6-5 and TRBJ2-7; 9 bases line up with TRBD1. Germline CDR1 and CDR2: MNHEY and SVGAGI. CDR3 length: 14 residues. V gave up 5 bases and J gave up 4 bases; unmatched junction bases: 6. The CDR3 bases are TGTGCCAGCAGTCCTACAGGGGGCACGTACGAGCAGTACTTC. This translates into CASSPTGGTYEQYF.

The chain joins TRBV27 to TRBJ2-7; 7 positions agree with TRBD2. Germline V gene lookup returns CDR1 MNHEY and CDR2 SMNVEV (reference sequence). The CDR3 consists of 16 residues. With V trimmed by 5 bases and J by 0 bases, 10 bases remained unmatched. The CDR3 DNA reads TGTGCCAGCAGTCCGACCCGGTGGGGGGGCTCCTACGAGCAGTACTTC. Encoded protein: CASSPTRWGGSYEQYF.

V and J are TRBV19 and TRBJ1-1; D perhaps matches TRBD1 (5 bases). Germline CDR1 and CDR2: LNHDA and SQIVND (reference sequence). The V and J ends lost 2 bases and 3 bases respectively, with 16 bases between them. The CDR3 is made up of 16 amino acids. The CDR3 DNA reads as TGTGCCAGTAGTATATTGACCACGGCGGGGGACACTGAAGCTTTCTTT. Protein product: CASSILTTAGDTEAFF. The variable domain in full, with the rest retrieved from reference TRBV19 and TRBJ1-1, is DGGITQSPKYLFRKEGQNVTLSCEQNLNHDAMYWYRQDPGQGLRLIYYSQIVNDFQKGDIAEGYSVSREKKESFPLTVTSAQKNPTAFYLCASSILTTAGDTEAFFGQGTRLTVV.

The chain's CDR3 is CASTTDNEQFF. The CDR3 DNA reads TGTGCCAGCACAACTGACAATGAGCAGTTCTTC. The chain has TRBV2 and TRBJ2-1, with D unresolved. The germline V gene encodes CDR1 SNHLY and CDR2 FYNNEI. The CDR3 loop spans 11 amino acids. V was shortened by 7 bases and J by 5 bases, with 6 bases between the two germline ends.

The chain combines TRBV2 with TRBJ2-5; maybe TRBD1 (5 bases). The J call may be incorrect, as the DNA end agrees better with TRBJ2-7. CDR3 length equals 14 residues. Germline CDR1 and CDR2: SNHLY and FYNNEI. Here the CDR3 DNA reads TGTGCCAGCAGTGATAGGATCAGGGAAAGCGAGCAGTACTTC. Encoded protein: CASSDRIRESEQYF.

This clone was found once. V usage is TRBV4-1 and J usage is TRBJ1-4; 9 nucleotides align to TRBD1. Germline V CDR1 and CDR2: MGHRA, YSYEKL. The CDR3 length is 14 residues. With 4 bases clipped from V and 7 bases from J, the junction kept 4 bases outside the gene matches. The CDR3 DNA is TGCGCCAGCAGCCTGGGACAGGGTGGTGAAAAACTGTTTTTT. It translates to CASSLGQGGEKLFF.

The chain is built from TRBV29-1 and TRBJ2-3, with 7 bases identical to TRBD2. This CDR3 is built from 11 residues. Germline values: CDR1 SQVTM, CDR2 ANQGSEA. The CDR3 reads CATGGEGTQYF. The CDR3 DNA reads as TGCGCTACTGGGGGGGAGGGCACGCAGTATTTT.

This chain connects TRBV18 to TRBJ2-6, with D perhaps matching TRBD1 (6 bases). The CDR3 loop spans 16 amino acids. Per germline, CDR1 KGHSH and CDR2 LQKENI. Trimming shortened V by 1 base and J by 0 bases, and 7 bases separated the two germline ends. The CDR3 nucleotides are TGTGCCAGCTCACCACTCAGGGGCTCTGGGGCCAACGTCCTGACTTTC. Residues: CASSPLRGSGANVLTF.

The genes are TRBV7-2 and TRBJ1-4, with 9 bases that match TRBD1. The V and J ends lost 5 bases and 7 bases, in that order; junction bases with no gene match: 8. Germline CDR1 and CDR2: SGHTA and FQGNSA. This CDR3 has 15 amino acids. The CDR3, as DNA: TGTGCCAGCAGCCGACAAGGGACAGGGCTTGAAAAACTGTTTTTT. As protein: CASSRQGTGLEKLFF.

This clone has more than one count but fewer than ten. The rearrangement uses TRBV7-9 and TRBJ2-1; 9 bases agree with TRBD2. The J segment lost 3 bases and the V segment lost 8 bases, leaving 8 bases of the junction unmatched. Germline assignment: CDR1 SEHNR and CDR2 FQNEAQ (reference sequence). This CDR3 has 15 residues. The CDR3 bases are TGTGCCAGCGTGGAGCGGGGGGTTAGCTACAATGAGCAGTTCTTC. Residues: CASVERGVSYNEQFF.

The chain has TRBV4-1 and TRBJ2-1; D is possibly TRBD2 (6 bases). In germline, CDR1 is MGHRA, CDR2 YSYEKL. V was cut by 2 bases and J by 0 bases, with 14 bases left in between. This CDR3 has 17 residues. The DNA for the CDR3 is TGCGCCAGCAGCCAAACGCTAGCGAAAAGCTCCTACAATGAGCAGTTCTTC. Translation: CASSQTLAKSSYNEQFF.

This clone was detected only once. The rearrangement uses TRBV4-1 and TRBJ2-1; D may be TRBD2 (6 bases). CDR1 is MGHRA and CDR2 is YSYEKL in the germline V gene. This CDR3 has 15 residues. V was shortened by 1 base and J by 5 bases, with 12 bases between the two germline ends. CDR3 loop: CASSQAGTANNEQFF. The CDR3 bases are TGCGCCAGCAGCCAAGCCGGGACTGCCAACAATGAGCAGTTCTTC.

This clone has only a few counts. This same CDR3 is encoded by further DNA sequences in the sample. The gene calls are TRBV5-5 and TRBJ1-5, with 7 bases lining up with TRBD1. J gave up 7 bases and V 1 base, and 5 bases lay outside the gene matches. Germline lookup yields CDR1 SGHKS and CDR2 YYEKEE (reference sequence). This CDR3 has 14 residues. CDR3 sequence: CASSLTGVEQPQHF. CDR3 sequence (DNA): TGTGCCAGCAGCTTGACAGGGGTGGAACAGCCCCAGCATTTT.

In its sample, this clone was seen once. The V and J genes are TRBV5-1 and TRBJ2-6, with D possibly being TRBD2 (6 bases). This CDR3 contains 14 residues. Germline V gene sequence: CDR1 SGHRS, CDR2 YFSETQ. V lost 5 bases and J 2 bases, leaving 8 bases between the germline ends. CDR3: CASSPGAGANVLTF. CDR3 sequence (DNA): TGCGCCAGCAGTCCGGGAGCTGGGGCCAACGTCCTGACTTTC. The whole variable domain, filled in from reference TRBV5-1 and TRBJ2-6, reads KAGVTQTPRYLIKTRGQQVTLSCSPISGHRSVSWYQQTPGQGLQFLFEYFSETQRNKGNFPGRFSGRQFSNSRSEMNVSTLELGDSALYLCASSPGAGANVLTFGAGSRLTVL.

The chain links TRBV29-1 to TRBJ2-3; D remains ambiguous. V was clipped by 4 bases and J by 6 bases, with 5 bases between them. The germline gives CDR1 SQVTM, CDR2 ANQGSEA. The CDR3 spans 10 residues. The CDR3 DNA sequence: TGCAGCGTTGGTTCTGATACGCAGTATTTT. It translates to CSVGSDTQYF.

The genes are TRBV28 and TRBJ1-2; a possible D gene is TRBD1 (5 bases). The germline V and J ends were trimmed by 2 bases and 2 bases, with 9 bases remaining between them. The CDR3 extends over 14 amino acids. Germline V CDR1 and CDR2: MDHEN, SYDVKM. The DNA of the CDR3 is TGTGCCAGCAGTTTAAGGGGTACAAACTATGGCTACACCTTC. It yields the protein CASSLRGTNYGYTF.

V gene TRBV6-6 combines with J gene TRBJ2-7, with D possibly matching TRBD1 (6 bases). The length of the CDR3 is 14 residues. Germline CDR1 and CDR2: MNHNY and SVGAGI (reference sequence). The V gene lost 6 bases and the J gene lost 4 bases, with 16 bases spanning the gap. The chain's CDR3 is CASRPRGGAYEQYF. In DNA, the CDR3 is TGTGCCAGCAGGCCCAGGGGTGGGGCGTACGAGCAGTACTTC.

The CDR3 loop is CASIFGLAGTSSTDTQYF. For the CDR3, the DNA is TGTGCCAGCATTTTTGGGCTAGCGGGGACCTCTAGCACAGATACGCAGTATTTT. The genes are TRBV5-6 and TRBJ2-3; the match to TRBD2 covers 9 bases. Germline V lookup: CDR1 SGHDT, CDR2 YYEEEE. With V trimmed by 6 bases and J by 0 bases, 14 bases remained unmatched. CDR3 size: 18 residues.

The chain carries TRBV9 and TRBJ2-7; 9 nucleotides align to TRBD2. This CDR3 spans 15 amino acids. V gave up 0 bases and J gave up 6 bases; unmatched junction bases: 7. CDR1 is SGDLS and CDR2 is YYNGEE in the germline V gene. The CDR3 is CASSVEASGAGEQYF. Written as DNA, the CDR3 is TGTGCCAGCAGCGTAGAGGCTAGCGGGGCGGGCGAGCAGTACTTC.